This note documents a single T cell receptor beta chain sequence. The data belong to a study of blood T cell repertoires in COVID-19. Background on the study: The United States, Italy and Spain were the sources of the acute and convalescent COVID-19 samples. T cells, B-cell-depleted T cells, or PBMCs supplied cDNA or gDNA.

The ends were cut back, 6 bases at V and 0 bases at J, with 15 bases in the middle. CDR3 length: 17 residues. Germline lookup yields CDR1 WSHSY and CDR2 SAAADI. Per the original methods: Reference gene primer amplification gave nucleated cell count estimates. Only in-frame clones appear in the TCRdb table, and some are missing; sequencing was by immunoSEQ multiplex PCR. V, J and clone size reflect that table, while D and trimming were determined from the DNA. This table has some 73,000 clones, 75% to 90% appearing once. This sequence was found in a woman older than 75 with active or convalescent COVID-19. The V gene is TRBV10-2, the J gene TRBJ1-6, with a weak D call TRBD1 (5 bases). Material: peripheral blood. DNA of the CDR3: TGCGCCAGCAGGTCTGACAGCCGAAGCTCCTATAATTCACCCCTCCACTTT. Encoded protein: CASRSDSRSSYNSPLHF.